The present T cell receptor beta chain was sequenced within a study of cytomegalovirus exposure and HLA in healthy donors. A word on this clone: Its antigen is unidentified.

The CDR3 covers 15 residues. V gave up 1 base and J gave up 9 bases, with 16 bases separating them. In germline, CDR1 is SNHLY, CDR2 FYNNEI. PCR employed 60 Vbeta and 13 Jbeta primers. TCRdb's copy holds only in-frame clones and misses some; the assay was immunoSEQ multiplex PCR. The table includes 120,000 to 150,000 clones, roughly 86% detected once. Study conclusions and caveats: A later examination showed that TCR association rates differed by HLA locus, with DRB1 most and HLA-C fewest. Among the most significant clusters, several appeared linked to common viral pathogens in a later analysis. According to the study, some 160 TCR beta chains were cytomegalovirus-associated. While the bulk of TCR sequences proved rare, some public TCRs turned up in many donors.

Sequencing was performed on PBMCs. The sequence came from a woman aged 40 to 50 in good health and CMV-seronegative. J is TRBJ1-3 and V is TRBV2; D is perhaps TRBD1 (5 bases). The CDR3 spells CASSEVAQGRGTIYF. The CDR3 DNA reads as TGTGCCAGCAGTGAAGTTGCTCAGGGTCGTGGCACCATATATTTT.